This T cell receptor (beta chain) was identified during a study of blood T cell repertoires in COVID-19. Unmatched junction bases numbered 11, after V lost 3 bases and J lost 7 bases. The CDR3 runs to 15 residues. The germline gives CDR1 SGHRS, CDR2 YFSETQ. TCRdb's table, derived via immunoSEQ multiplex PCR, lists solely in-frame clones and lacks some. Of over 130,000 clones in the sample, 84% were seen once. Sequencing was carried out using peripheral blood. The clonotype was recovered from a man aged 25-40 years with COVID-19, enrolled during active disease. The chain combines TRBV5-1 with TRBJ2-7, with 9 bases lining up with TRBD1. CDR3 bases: TGCGCCAGCAGCTCGACTGGGACAGGGAGATCGGAGCAGTACTTC. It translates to CASSSTGTGRSEQYF.